This T cell receptor (beta chain) is from a study of cytomegalovirus exposure and HLA in healthy donors. General observations from the study: Cytomegalovirus-associated status was assigned to 150 to 200 TCR beta chains. Subsequent analysis revealed that first-cohort TCR clusters tended to co-occur in the approximately 120 validation repertoires. Specificity for CMV antigens was confirmed in vitro for a few of the CMV-associated chains.

Remarks on this clone: The antigen is not known.

Sequenced by immunoSEQ multiplex PCR; TCRdb stores in-frame clones only, minus some. The profile shows 50,000 to 65,000 clones, about nine tenths of them singletons. This receptor was taken from a woman between 18 and 30 years old in good health and CMV-seropositive. Sequencing was done on a sample of PBMCs.

The CDR3 DNA is TGTGCCAGCAGCCTGGCGGGGATGACTGAAGCTTTCTTT. Translating it yields CASSLAGMTEAFF. The chain carries TRBV5-4 and TRBJ1-1, with D hard to call. This CDR3 spans 13 amino acids. The germline CDR1 and CDR2 sequences are SGHNT and YYREEE (reference sequence). Trimming stripped 4 bases from V and 5 bases from J, with 12 bases between.